Given below is one TCR beta chain in context. The antigen is undetermined. This sample stems from a study of T cell responses to AZD1222 COVID-19 vaccine. In the study overall: Whether given at about 4 or about 12 weeks, second doses were pooled.

Study-wide results and caveats: Most donors were white British, females outnumbered males, and clonal diversity was possibly underestimated. Distributed over spike, vaccine-associated CD4 TCRs predominated at 160-218 and 743-854. Increased Spike-specific TCR breadth and depth were observed after two AZD1222 doses.

From germline, CDR1 is LNHDA and CDR2 SQIVND (reference sequence). This CDR3 is built from 13 residues. The V and J ends lost 5 bases and 6 bases respectively, with 13 bases between them. Only in-frame clones appear in the TCRdb table, and some are missing; sequencing was by immunoSEQ multiplex PCR. Among about 96,000 clones, about 88% were seen once, and the ten largest hold around 1.5%. The receptor's source is an adult in good health. Sample: peripheral blood, taken on day 0 of AZD1222 vaccination. V and J are TRBV19 and TRBJ1-2; D is ambiguous. CDR3 protein: CASSPATHNGYTF. The DNA of the CDR3 is TGTGCCAGTAGTCCCGCGACACATAATGGCTACACCTTC.